The rows below give T cell receptor beta chains drawn from one sample of a study of CD8 T cells in ankylosing spondylitis. TCRdb reanalysed the 5' RACE reads using MiXCR and keeps one entry per CDR3 protein. The data contain under 300,000 distinct CDR3 sequences, approximately 11% of them singletons. What was sequenced was blood, either unsorted or a sorted T cell fraction (not recorded which). The receptors derive from a male donor with ankylosing spondylitis or in good health (not recorded which). Each CDR3 is given with its conserved first and last residue.

V	length	J	CDR3
TRBV20-1	14	TRBJ2-4	CSASSDLTGNIQYF
TRBV20-1	14	TRBJ2-2	CSARSGIDTGELFF
TRBV3-1	15	TRBJ1-1	CASSQPRTTNTEAFF
TRBV7-3	14	TRBJ1-1	CASSQGGPNTEAFF
TRBV14	12	TRBJ2-1	CASSQGRTPQFF
TRBV5-1	14	TRBJ1-4	CASSSTTVNEKLFF
TRBV7-2	12	TRBJ1-3	CASSLGGNTIYF
TRBV29-1	16	TRBJ2-6	CGVEDPLTAGANVLTF
TRBV3-1	15	TRBJ2-1	CASSPAGRLWDEQFF
TRBV20-1	17	TRBJ1-6	CCAREGGAGRDNSPLHF
TRBV5-5	18	TRBJ2-1	CASSLGPFTGGSYNEQFF
TRBV5-1	14	TRBJ2-3	CASSTGSITDTQYF
TRBV6-1	16	TRBJ1-6	CASSDLPGAESSPLHF
TRBV20-1	14	TRBJ2-2	CSARGRVGTGELFF
TRBV20-1	16	TRBJ2-1	CSARDLETGDYNEQFF
TRBV7-3	12	TRBJ2-1	CASSFGLGSQFF
TRBV5-1	15	TRBJ1-5	CASSLLGITGQPQHF
TRBV7-3	13	TRBJ2-5	CASSFSVQETQYF
TRBV7-6	17	TRBJ2-7	CASSLVKLNSRQTMQYF
TRBV20-1	10	TRBJ2-1	CSASTHEQFF
TRBV5-6	14	TRBJ2-7	CASSRAGQIYEQYF
TRBV12-3/TRBV12-4	15	TRBJ2-3	CASSVDRGPPDTQYF
TRBV12-3/TRBV12-4	11	TRBJ2-1	CASSADSRKFF
TRBV20-1	11	TRBJ2-7	CSASVSREQYF
TRBV20-1	13	TRBJ2-3	CSAGREATDTQYF
TRBV9	14	TRBJ1-1	CASSLRGQGTEAFF
TRBV20-1	13	TRBJ1-2	CSARDQGGDGYTF
TRBV6-1	12	TRBJ1-3	CASNPSGNTIYF
TRBV20-1	15	TRBJ1-5	CSARSTGTGEQPQHF
TRBV20-1	15	TRBJ2-7	CSARSGGAFSYEQYF
TRBV11-1	19	TRBJ2-1	CASIPAGLAGGSSYNEQFF
TRBV29-1	12	TRBJ2-7	CSVEQGGYEQYF
TRBV19	12	TRBJ1-5	CASSIFNQPQHF
TRBV10-3	15	TRBJ2-3	CAISESPDTTDTQYF
TRBV29-1	11	TRBJ1-2	CSVQGGEGYTF
TRBV6-5	16	TRBJ2-1	CASSYEGRSSYNEQFF
TRBV27	16	TRBJ1-6	CASSEWGGSYNSPLHF
TRBV6-2/TRBV6-3	15	TRBJ2-2	CASSPQTLHTGELFF
TRBV24-1	13	TRBJ1-1	CATRLRGNGEAFF
TRBV5-5	15	TRBJ2-5	CASSPEGEYQETQYF
TRBV7-3	15	TRBJ2-1	CASSPLSTGIDEQFF
TRBV3-1	15	TRBJ1-3	CASSQDTGTGNTIYF
TRBV19	16	TRBJ1-1	CASSSGITGGNTEAFF
TRBV29-1	17	TRBJ1-3	CSVEDVAEIDSGNTIYF
TRBV6-5	13	TRBJ1-1	CASSYRGNTEAFF
TRBV21-1	18	TRBJ2-3	CASSKTTLAGASPDTQYF
TRBV12-3/TRBV12-4	12	TRBJ1-5	CASSLGSGTQHF
TRBV9	15	TRBJ2-1	CASSDSGRYHNEQFF
TRBV29-1	12	TRBJ2-7	CSVEGSSYEQYF
TRBV10-2	14	TRBJ1-3	CASSEATGGNTIYF
TRBV5-1	18	TRBJ2-6	CASSLAGTSKAGANVLTF
TRBV5-1	17	TRBJ2-7	CASSRTSPDRAKDEQYF
TRBV5-1	15	TRBJ1-2	CASSLGQGPIYGYTF
TRBV9	18	TRBJ2-1	CASSVGTSGNSSYNEQFF
TRBV15	16	TRBJ2-7	CATSRGGGRSTTEQYF
TRBV14	13	TRBJ2-7	CASSQAGSYEQYF
TRBV6-1	13	TRBJ2-7	CASRGTASYEQYF
TRBV2	15	TRBJ1-2	CASALSPTVGRGYTF